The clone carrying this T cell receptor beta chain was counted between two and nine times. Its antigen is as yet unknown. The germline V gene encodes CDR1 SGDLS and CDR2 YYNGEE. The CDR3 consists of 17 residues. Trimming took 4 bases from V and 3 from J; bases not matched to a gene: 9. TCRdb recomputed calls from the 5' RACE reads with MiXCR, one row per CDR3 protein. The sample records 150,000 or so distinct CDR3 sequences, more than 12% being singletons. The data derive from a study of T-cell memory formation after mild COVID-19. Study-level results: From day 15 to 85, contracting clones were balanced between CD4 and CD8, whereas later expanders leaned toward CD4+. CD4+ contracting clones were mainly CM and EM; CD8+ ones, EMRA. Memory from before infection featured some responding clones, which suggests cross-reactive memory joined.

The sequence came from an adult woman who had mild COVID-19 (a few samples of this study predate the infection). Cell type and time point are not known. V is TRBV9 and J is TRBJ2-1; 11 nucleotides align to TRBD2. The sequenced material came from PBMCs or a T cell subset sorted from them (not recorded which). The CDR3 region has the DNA TGTGCCAGCAGCCCACATAAGACTAGCGGGATCTACAATGAGCAGTTCTTC. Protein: CASSPHKTSGIYNEQFF.